Below, one T cell receptor beta chain is given with its context. The entry originates in a study of T cells expressing NK-cell markers. Study-wide context: Most of the eight sequenced donors tested HCMV-seropositive; one tested seronegative.

Each CDR3 protein gets one entry in TCRdb, which reprocessed the 5' RACE reads and gives no DNA. The sample's table shows about 260,000 distinct CDR3 sequences. Germline assignment: CDR1 ENHRY and CDR2 SYGVKD. The CDR3 is 13 residues long. This sequence originates from a man younger than 30 in good health. Source material: blood T cells: a sorted CD56 or NKG2C T cell subset, CD4+ or CD8+ T cells, or bulk PBMC T cells (not recorded which). This chain joins TRBV10-3 and TRBJ2-7; TCRdb lists TRBD2, though no DNA is available to test this call. The CDR3 protein is CAIRRSGEDEQYF.